Listed below are T cell receptor beta chains from one sample, sequenced in a study of blood T cell repertoires in COVID-19. Measured with immunoSEQ multiplex PCR; TCRdb has only the in-frame clones, and not every one. The profile shows under 100,000 clones, over 70% of them singletons. Sequencing input: peripheral blood. The receptor source for this set is a man older than 75 with active or convalescent COVID-19. CDR3s include the opening cysteine and the closing phenylalanine or tryptophan. A D gene is named only where the DNA matches it firmly. The size field is filled for only some rows; it gives once, few, many or a size class.

>TRBJ2-7|.|TRBV7-2|.
TGTGCCAGCAGCTTATCCGGGGGTGCAACCTACGAGCAGTACTTC
CASSLSGGATYEQYF
>TRBJ1-6|.|TRBV11-2|TRBD1
TGTGCCAGCAGCTTAGCCGGACAGGATAATTCACCCCTCCACTTT
CASSLAGQDNSPLHF
>TRBJ1-2|.|TRBV29-1|TRBD1
TGCAGCGTTGAATTTTTGCGCGGAGACAGGGGGAACTATGGCTACACCTTC
CSVEFLRGDRGNYGYTF
>TRBJ1-2|.|TRBV4-1|TRBD1
TGCGCCAGCAGCCAGACCGGGACAGGGGGACTCACTAACTATGGCTACACCTTC
CASSQTGTGGLTNYGYTF
>TRBJ1-2|.|TRBV24-1|.
TGTGCCACCAGTGATTCCGTGGCGGGGGGCTGGGGCTACACCTTC
CATSDSVAGGWGYTF
>TRBJ2-7|.|TRBV6-6|.
TGTGCCAGCAGCCCGGACAGTCATTGGGGGCAGTACTTC
CASSPDSHWGQYF
>TRBJ2-1|.|TRBV11-3|.
TGTGCCAGCTCAGGGGTGGGTGAGCAGTTCTTC
CASSGVGEQFF
>TRBJ1-1|once|TRBV5-1|TRBD1
TGCGCCAGCAGCCGACAGGGCATGAACACTGAAGCTTTCTTT
CASSRQGMNTEAFF
>TRBJ1-3|.|TRBV5-1|TRBD1
TGCGCCAGCAGCTTGGTCCCAGGGACAGCCTCTGGAAACACCATATATTTT
CASSLVPGTASGNTIYF
>TRBJ1-4|.|TRBV9|.
TGTGCCAGCAGCGTTATTAATGAAAAACTGTTTTTT
CASSVINEKLFF
>TRBJ1-1|.|TRBV5-1|.
TGCGCCAGCAGCCCCCGGGGGGGGACGGGGAACACTGAAGCTTTCTTT
CASSPRGGTGNTEAFF
>TRBJ1-2|.|TRBV21-1|.
TGTGCCAGCAGCAAAGTGGAGGGGGCTTACTATGGCTACACCTTC
CASSKVEGAYYGYTF
>TRBJ2-5|.|TRBV18|.
TGTGCCAGCTCACCCCAGCGGGAAGAGACCCAGTACTTC
CASSPQREETQYF
>TRBJ1-4|.|TRBV21-1|.
TGTGCCAGCAGCCCGGCAGGACAGGGAAAAGTGGTAACTAATGAAAAACTGTTTTTT
CASSPAGQGKVVTNEKLFF
>TRBJ1-4|.|TRBV28|TRBD1
TGTGCCAGCAGTTCCTCGGGACAGACAGGTGAAAAACTGTTTTTT
CASSSSGQTGEKLFF
>TRBJ2-5|.|TRBV5-1|TRBD2
TGCGCCAGCAGCTATAGCGGGGGGAGCGAGACCCAGTACTTC
CASSYSGGSETQYF
>TRBJ1-3|.|TRBV19|.
TGTGCCAGTAGTATCCTTGGAAACACCATATATTTT
CASSILGNTIYF
>TRBJ1-1|.|TRBV11-2|.
TGTGCCAGCAGCTCGATGACAGGGAACACTGAAGCTTTCTTT
CASSSMTGNTEAFF
>TRBJ1-1|.|TRBV4-3|TRBD1
TGCGCCAGCAGCCAAGACCTAGGACAGGGGTTCGCTTTCTTT
CASSQDLGQGFAFF
>TRBJ2-2|.|TRBV21-1|.
TGTGCCAGCAGCAGATCCGGGACAGAGTCTGACGGGGAGCTGTTTTTT
CASSRSGTESDGELFF
>TRBJ1-2|.|TRBV23-1|.
TGCGCCAGCAGTCAATCAGGAGTAAACTATGGCTACACCTTC
CASSQSGVNYGYTF
>TRBJ1-5|.|TRBV19|.
TGTGCCAGTAGTATGGATCGACGGAGAGATCAGCCCCAGCATTTT
CASSMDRRRDQPQHF
>TRBJ2-2|.|TRBV11-2|TRBD1
TGTGCCAGCAGCTTGGAAACAGGGGTGAGAACCGGGGAGCTGTTTTTT
CASSLETGVRTGELFF
>TRBJ2-1|once|TRBV7-2|TRBD2
TGTGCCAGCAGCTTAGATCTAGCGGGGGTTGGCGATGAGCAGTTCTTC
CASSLDLAGVGDEQFF
>TRBJ2-5|.|TRBV4-2|TRBD1
TGTGCCAGCAGCCAACGACAGGGTCAAGAGACCCAGTACTTC
CASSQRQGQETQYF
>TRBJ2-3|.|TRBV6-5|.
TGTGCCAGCAGTCAAACCCGACAGGTGTCAGATACGCAGTATTTT
CASSQTRQVSDTQYF
>TRBJ1-5|.|TRBV11-3|TRBD1
TGTGCCAGCAGCACCCCCGGGACAGGGCGCCGGTATCAGCCCCAGCATTTT
CASSTPGTGRRYQPQHF
>TRBJ2-3|once|TRBV28|.
TGTGCCAGCAGTCGGGGGGCCTGGGTCGTTGATACGCAGTATTTT
CASSRGAWVVDTQYF
>TRBJ1-5|few|TRBV19|TRBD1
TGTGCCAGTACCTGGACAGGAATTTATAGCAATCAGCCCCAGCATTTT
CASTWTGIYSNQPQHF
>TRBJ1-2|.|TRBV9|.
TGTGCCAGCAGCCCCCCAGGGCACTATGGCTACACCTTC
CASSPPGHYGYTF
>TRBJ2-7|once|TRBV27|TRBD1
TGTGCCAGCAGTTCGGGACAGGTCTCCTACGAGCAGTACTTC
CASSSGQVSYEQYF
>TRBJ2-2|.|TRBV13|.
TGTGCCAGTGGACTCTTTCGACGAGGGAGCGGGGAGCTGTTTTTT
CASGLFRRGSGELFF
>TRBJ2-7|few|TRBV11-2|TRBD2
TGTGCCAGCAGCTTGGGACTAACCTACGAGCAGTACTTC
CASSLGLTYEQYF
>TRBJ1-3|.|TRBV12-3/TRBV12-4|.
TGTGCCAGCAGCCGGACGGGAAGAAACACCATATATTTT
CASSRTGRNTIYF
>TRBJ2-1|.|TRBV12-3/TRBV12-4|TRBD1
TGTGCCAGCACAATGGACAGGAATGAGCAGTTCTTC
CASTMDRNEQFF
>TRBJ2-2|.|TRBV18|TRBD1
TGTGCCAGCTCACCACGGCAGGGGGATAGCACCGGGGAGCTGTTTTTT
CASSPRQGDSTGELFF
>TRBJ1-6|.|TRBV10-3|TRBD1
TGTGCCATCAGTGAGCCTAGGGGGCGGTATAATTCACCCCTCCACTTT
CAISEPRGRYNSPLHF
>TRBJ2-7|.|TRBV19|TRBD2
TGTGCCAGTAGTATTAGCGGGGATTCCTACGAGCAGTACTTC
CASSISGDSYEQYF
>TRBJ2-7|.|TRBV10-1|TRBD1
TGCGCCAGCAGTGAGGCCCTGACAGGGACCAAGACCTACGAGCAGTACTTC
CASSEALTGTKTYEQYF
>TRBJ1-1|.|TRBV6-5|.
TGTGCCAGCAGTTCCGGGGGACTGATTACTGAAGCTTTCTTT
CASSSGGLITEAFF
>TRBJ1-3|.|TRBV3-1/TRBV3-2|.
TGTGCCAGCAGCCTGCAGGGGTACTCTGGAAACACCATATATTTT
CASSLQGYSGNTIYF
>TRBJ1-2|.|TRBV5-1|TRBD1
TGCGCCAGCACCTCGACAGGGGGCGCGGCTGGCTACACCTTC
CASTSTGGAAGYTF
>TRBJ1-3|once|TRBV5-1|.
TGCGCCAGCAGGCCCAGGGCAGGTGGAAACACCATATATTTT
CASRPRAGGNTIYF
>TRBJ2-6|.|TRBV19|.
TGTGCCAGTAGTTCCAGGGTAGCTGGGGCCAACGTCCTGACTTTC
CASSSRVAGANVLTF
>TRBJ2-7|once|TRBV12-3/TRBV12-4|TRBD1
TGTGCCAGCAGTCACGGACAGGGCTACGAGCAGTACTTC
CASSHGQGYEQYF
>TRBJ2-3|.|TRBV11-2|TRBD2
TGTGCCAGCAGTGGCGGGGGGGCAAGGGGCACAGATACGCAGTATTTT
CASSGGGARGTDTQYF
>TRBJ1-6|.|TRBV19|.
TGTGCCAGTACCCTCACCGGGGGGAGCTATAATTCACCCCTCCACTTT
CASTLTGGSYNSPLHF
>TRBJ2-3|.|TRBV5-1|.
TGCGCCAGCAGCTCCCTTTTTACTCGGAGCGGAGATACGCAGTATTTT
CASSSLFTRSGDTQYF
>TRBJ2-5|.|TRBV7-5|.
TGTGCCAGAAGCCTTTGGGCTATGCTACACCAAGAGACCCAGTACTTC
CARSLWAMLHQETQYF
>TRBJ1-6|.|TRBV18|.
TGTGCCAGCTCCCAAGGAGTGGGGAGCTCCTATAATTCACCCCTCCACTTT
CASSQGVGSSYNSPLHF
>TRBJ1-3|.|TRBV21-1|.
TGTGCCAGCAGCTATACTGGCCCTTCCCACGACACTGACTCTGGAAACACCATATATTTT
CASSYTGPSHDTDSGNTIYF
>TRBJ1-6|.|TRBV19|.
TGTGCCAGTATGCCGGGTCAACGGCCAAATTCACCCCTCCACTTT
CASMPGQRPNSPLHF
>TRBJ1-2|once|TRBV19|TRBD1
TGTGCCAGTAGTATAGGCACCGGGACAGGGGGCAAGTCGGGTGGCTACACCTTC
CASSIGTGTGGKSGGYTF
>TRBJ1-4|.|TRBV6-5|.
TGTGCCAGCAGTTACTCGAGCGGGAATGAAAAACTGTTTTTT
CASSYSSGNEKLFF
>TRBJ1-2|many|TRBV18|.
TGTGCCAGCTCACCCGTCCGGTTGATTTATGGCTACACCTTC
CASSPVRLIYGYTF
>TRBJ1-1|.|TRBV28|.
TGTGCCAGCAGTTTAAGGGCGGGGGGACTGAACACTGAAGCTTTCTTT
CASSLRAGGLNTEAFF
>TRBJ1-2|.|TRBV7-3|TRBD1
TGTGCCAGCAGTTGGGGACAGGGGTATGGCTACACCTTC
CASSWGQGYGYTF
>TRBJ1-1|.|TRBV20-1|.
TGCAGTGCTAGTATGCAGGGGAACACTGAAGCTTTCTTT
CSASMQGNTEAFF